This T cell receptor (beta chain) was documented in a study of cytomegalovirus exposure and HLA in healthy donors (dated by TCRdb to about 2017). Background for the entire study: According to an earlier analysis of 587 of the donors, some 180 million T cells yielded 100 million or so unique TCR beta sequences and about 300 Gb of sequence data. Roughly 310 gigabases of sequencing data and approximately 84 million unique TCR sequences were included in an early release covering about 700 HLA-typed donors. Of the 350 to 450 genotyped donors, 81% fell in the genetic ancestry cluster associated with self-reported Caucasian donors. The study aimed to test whether cataloging public T cell receptors could reveal signatures of past pathogen exposure. The T cell repertoires of 666 subjects were profiled by immunosequencing and related to cytomegalovirus serostatus. Along with the approximately 700-subject first cohort, a separate validation cohort of some 130 different subjects was used. High-throughput TCR immunosequencing, statistical association of individual TCRs with disease status, and machine learning were combined to predict cytomegalovirus infection status. To study patterns of TCR occurrence, a later analysis re-analyzed previously published TCR beta repertoires from 666 donors and added high-resolution HLA genotyping. In the later analysis, no new phenotypic data were used to find candidate immune exposures; instead, reliance was placed on TCR beta sequences and their occurrence across donors. To decide whether each TCR beta V gene segment behaved as functional or pseudogenic, an earlier analysis of 587 of the donors relied on high-throughput TCR beta sequencing. Donor age, sex, ethnicity and CMV serostatus were compiled alongside the repertoire data. A later genetic analysis used genome-wide SNP genotypes for about three fifths of the 666 donors, treating that subset as a discovery cohort. Every repertoire in the discovery cohort had been generated on one and the same sequencing platform. HLA typing covered class I and class II loci at four-digit resolution. The number of typed donors differed by locus: roughly 629-630 for A, B, C, DRB1 and DQB1; some 500 for DQA1; 606 for DPA1; and some 470 for DPB1. A handful of DR-DQ haplotypes were treated as single units for association and clustering because of strong linkage in the cohort. Among about 410 genotyped donors of the cohort, an average of about 220,000 unique TCR beta nucleotide sequences was sequenced per donor, of which about 19% were non-productive. The study at large found these results: In a later analysis, around 15,000 TCR beta sequences were associated with specific HLA alleles at a false discovery rate of 0.05. Immune exposure information for the cohort was limited to CMV serostatus. Correlated functional status among segregating V segments might be attributable to linkage disequilibrium, but an unknown experimental factor could not be ruled out. Several of the top co-occurrence clusters appeared to be linked to parvovirus B19, influenza, CMV and Epstein-Barr virus, according to a later analysis. In vitro tests confirmed that a few of the cytomegalovirus-associated TCR beta chains recognize cytomegalovirus antigens. According to a later genetic analysis, donors in an Asian-associated ancestry cluster had fewer N-insertions in productive TCRs than the approximately 700-donor mean. The study listed 170 or so TCR beta chains as associated with cytomegalovirus. A later genetic analysis associated a missense DCLRE1C variant with V-gene and J-gene trimming of TCR beta chains, and an independent cohort replicated the association. Assigning TCR associations to individual alleles was difficult when HLA alleles, especially DR and DQ, strongly co-occurred. Most TCR sequences were observed very rarely across donors, whereas some public TCRs were present in many individuals. The classifier was reported to diagnose cytomegalovirus status with high specificity and sensitivity in both the original cohort and the validation cohort. In this cohort, only TCR beta chains were sequenced, and detectable features were limited by the absence of alpha or paired-chain data. Because counts were too low, 15 to 20 rarely observed V segments, including chromosome 9 orphons, were excluded from the earlier analysis of several hundred of the donors. According to the authors, the approach could potentially be generalized to other disease states and immunological phenotypes. Compared with equally common non-associated chains, HLA-associated TCR beta chains in a later analysis were more clonally expanded and had lower generation probabilities. According to a later analysis, TCR association rates differed among HLA loci, with DRB1 alleles showing the most associated TCRs and HLA-C alleles showing the fewest. A later analysis found that most CMV-associated TCR beta chains appeared HLA-restricted, with HLA associations seemingly driven largely by CMV exposure. Because HLA typing was missing for some donors at each locus, association tests included only the typed subset. The sequencing pipeline was judged likely to have produced a cluster of highly shared sequence variants as a technical artifact. Broadly in line with IMGT annotations, most TCR beta V segments showed up in productive rearrangements about 90% or about 30% of the time in an earlier analysis of approximately 640 of the donors. Presence/absence analyses assumed roughly uniform sequencing depth across donors, an assumption that may not hold. A further reported finding was that TCR beta sequences accurately predicted the HLA-A and HLA-B alleles for most subjects in the first cohort.

In total, 600 or so healthy bone marrow donors made up the cohort. At the time of sampling, every cohort member was nominally healthy, though immune exposures that went unrecorded were likely present. The donor was CMV seronegative and was included in the group of several hundred seronegative cohort members. Every donor gave a peripheral blood sample, and the peripheral blood mononuclear cells from that sample were used for TCR beta sequencing. The Qiagen DNeasy Blood Extraction Kit was used to extract genomic DNA from the blood cell samples. Notes on this clone: The clone's antigen remains unknown. Per-nucleotide qualities are absent, and no much larger clonotype sits a single base away.

The receptor library was made with the immunoSEQ multiplex PCR assay. For the multiplex PCR, a mixture combining 60 forward primers for TCR Vbeta segments and 13 reverse primers for TCR Jbeta segments was used. Amplification of the CDR3 region of rearranged TCR beta genes was performed with a multiplex PCR assay on genomic DNA. On the Illumina HiSeq System, the amplified TCR beta libraries were sequenced as 87-base-pair reads. In the authors' own workflow: A later analysis counted tens of millions of unique TCR beta chains across the 550 to 800 repertoires, and roughly 10 million of these chains were shared by at least two donors. A nearest-neighbor algorithm error-corrected the raw reads and collapsed the reads into unique sequences, merging closely related sequences to remove PCR and sequencing errors. V, D and J gene segments were assigned by aligning CDR3 sequences to IMGT reference sequences. Each retained sequence needed at least a six-nucleotide match to both a V gene segment and a J gene segment. Rearrangements were classified as productive when the CDR3 lacked stop codons and remained in frame with V and J, and all other rearrangements were classified as non-productive. CDR3 was defined according to IMGT convention as the region running from the second conserved V-encoded cysteine to the conserved J-encoded phenylalanine. The earlier analysis of about 610 of the donors excluded any sequence lacking an unambiguous match to a single V gene segment. An earlier analysis of some 610 of the donors called V segments functional above 56.7% productive rearrangements and segregating when the between-donor standard deviation exceeded 5%. To diagnose cytomegalovirus status from the catalog of TCR beta chain sequences, a statistical classification framework was built. A later analysis assigned V and J genes by comparing TCR nucleotide sequences with IMGT/GENE-DB human TR gene sequences. In a later analysis, CDR3 sequences and most-parsimonious VDJ recombination scenarios were assigned using the TCRdist pipeline. In a later analysis, each TCR beta chain was defined by its CDR3 amino acid sequence together with its V-gene family, and reads without a unique V-gene family were excluded. To address suspected cross-contamination and a sequencing artifact, a later analysis removed under 600 highly shared, low-generation-probability nucleotide sequences. In a later analysis, a clonal expansion index for each public chain was calculated from normalized within-repertoire ranks of inferred template counts. In a later analysis, generation probabilities were computed with a VDJ recombination model fitted to out-of-frame rearrangements, and the resulting probabilities were checked against IGoR. A later analysis scored TCR-TCR, TCR-HLA and TCR-CMV co-occurrence with hypergeometric tests, applying a repertoire-size bias correction to TCR pairs. A later analysis estimated false discovery rates by permuting HLA or CMV assignments 20 times. In a later analysis, co-occurring TCRs were grouped with DBSCAN, and TCRdist sequence similarity was added when clustering was performed within HLA-allele-positive subsets. Repertoires with fewer than 30,000 or more than 120,000 public chains were left out of co-occurrence clustering, as were five repertoires with anomalous nucleotide sharing. Held by TCRdb, this immuneACCESS table contains in-frame sequences only and omits some clones. Under half of the omission traces to an unresolved V gene where checked; the cause of the rest is unknown. Clonal size and the V and J genes are those of that table, whereas D and trimming came from the DNA. This sample is represented by 120,000 to 150,000 clones; around 80% of them were singletons. The ten largest clonotypes hold about 4.7% of the sample.

Sequenced: PBMCs. The receptor comes from a male donor in good health and CMV-seronegative.

The CDR3 loop reads CASSVGTSGGGTDTQYF. The sequence in DNA is TGTGCCAGCAGCGTAGGGACTAGCGGGGGCGGCACAGATACGCAGTATTTT. The chain uses TRBV9 and TRBJ2-3; TRBD2 agrees with 13 junctional bases. Counted from cysteine to phenylalanine, this CDR3 has 17 amino acids. The retained sequence is limited to the CDR3, 51 bases, with the frame set at the first base. V is pruned by 0 bases and J by 1 base, leaving 2 bases of the junction without a gene match. Looking up the germline V gene yields CDR1 SGDLS and CDR2 YYNGEE.